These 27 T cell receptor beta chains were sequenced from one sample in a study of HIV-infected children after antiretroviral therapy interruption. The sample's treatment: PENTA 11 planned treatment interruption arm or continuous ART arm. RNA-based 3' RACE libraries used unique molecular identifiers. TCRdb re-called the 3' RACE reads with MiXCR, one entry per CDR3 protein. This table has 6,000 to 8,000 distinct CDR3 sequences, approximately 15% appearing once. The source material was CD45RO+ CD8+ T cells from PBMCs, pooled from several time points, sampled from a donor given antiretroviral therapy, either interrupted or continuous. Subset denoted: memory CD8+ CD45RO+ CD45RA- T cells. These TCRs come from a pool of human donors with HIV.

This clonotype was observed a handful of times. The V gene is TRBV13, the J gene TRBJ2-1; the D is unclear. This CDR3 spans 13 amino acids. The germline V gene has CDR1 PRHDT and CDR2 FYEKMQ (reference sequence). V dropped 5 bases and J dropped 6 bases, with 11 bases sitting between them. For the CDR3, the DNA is TGTGCCAGCAGCCACAATGTGGGCAATGAGCAGTTCTTC. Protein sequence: CASSHNVGNEQFF.

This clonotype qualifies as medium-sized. CDR3 in DNA: TGTGCCAGCAGCCCCGTGGACAGTTCAACTAATGAAAAACTGTTTTTT. It is translated as CASSPVDSSTNEKLFF. This chain connects TRBV2 to TRBJ1-4, with TRBD1 as a possible D gene (6 bases). The CDR3 consists of 16 residues. Trimming shortened V by 6 bases and J by 0 bases, and 14 bases separated the two germline ends. Looked up from germline, CDR1 is SNHLY and CDR2 is FYNNEI.

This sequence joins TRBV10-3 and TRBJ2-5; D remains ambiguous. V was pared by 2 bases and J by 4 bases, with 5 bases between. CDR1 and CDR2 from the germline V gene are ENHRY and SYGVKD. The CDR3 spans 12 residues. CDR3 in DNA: TGTGCCATCAGTGAGCGGTCAGAGACCCAGTACTTC. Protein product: CAISERSETQYF.

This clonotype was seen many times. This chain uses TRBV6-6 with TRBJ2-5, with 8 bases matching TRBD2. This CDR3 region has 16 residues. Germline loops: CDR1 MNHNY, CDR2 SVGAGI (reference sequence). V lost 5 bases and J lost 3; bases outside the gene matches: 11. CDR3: CASSRSREGYKETQYF. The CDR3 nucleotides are TGTGCCAGCAGTCGGTCTCGGGAGGGCTATAAAGAGACCCAGTACTTC.

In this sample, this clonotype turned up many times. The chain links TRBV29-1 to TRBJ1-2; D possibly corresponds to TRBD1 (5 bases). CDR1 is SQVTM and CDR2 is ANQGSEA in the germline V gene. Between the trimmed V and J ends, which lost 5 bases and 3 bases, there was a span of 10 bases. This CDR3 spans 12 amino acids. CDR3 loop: CSVFGRDYGYTF. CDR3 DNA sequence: TGCAGCGTTTTTGGCAGGGACTATGGCTACACCTTC.

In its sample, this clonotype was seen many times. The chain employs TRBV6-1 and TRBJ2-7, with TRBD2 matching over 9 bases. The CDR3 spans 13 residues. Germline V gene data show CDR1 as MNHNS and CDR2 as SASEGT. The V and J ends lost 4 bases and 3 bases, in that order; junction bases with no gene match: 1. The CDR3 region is CASSGAGGYEQYF. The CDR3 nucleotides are TGTGCCAGCAGTGGAGCGGGAGGCTACGAGCAGTACTTC.

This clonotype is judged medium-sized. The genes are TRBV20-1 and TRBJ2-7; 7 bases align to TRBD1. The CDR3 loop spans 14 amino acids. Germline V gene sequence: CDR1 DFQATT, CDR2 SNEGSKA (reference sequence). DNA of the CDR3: TGCAGCGCAAACGCACAGGGGCCACCGCACGAGCAGTACTTC. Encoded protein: CSANAQGPPHEQYF.

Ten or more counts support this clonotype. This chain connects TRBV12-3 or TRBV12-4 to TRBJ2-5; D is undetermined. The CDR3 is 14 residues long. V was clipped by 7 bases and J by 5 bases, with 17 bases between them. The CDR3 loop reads CASTLTRHGETQYF. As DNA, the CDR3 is TGTGCCAGCACCCTGACACGCCACGGGGAGACCCAGTACTTC.

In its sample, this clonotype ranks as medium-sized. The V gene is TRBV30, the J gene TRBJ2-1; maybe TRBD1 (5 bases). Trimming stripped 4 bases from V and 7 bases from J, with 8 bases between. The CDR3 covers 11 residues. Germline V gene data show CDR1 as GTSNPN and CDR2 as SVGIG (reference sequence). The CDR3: CAWTQGNEQFF. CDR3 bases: TGTGCCTGGACCCAGGGAAATGAGCAGTTCTTC.

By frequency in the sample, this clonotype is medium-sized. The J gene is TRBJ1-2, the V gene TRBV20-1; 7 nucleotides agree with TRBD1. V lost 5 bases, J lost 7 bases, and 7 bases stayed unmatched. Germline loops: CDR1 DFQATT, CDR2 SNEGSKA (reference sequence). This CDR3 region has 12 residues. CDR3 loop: CSAGTGEVGYTF. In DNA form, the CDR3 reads TGCAGTGCTGGTACAGGGGAGGTTGGCTACACCTTC.

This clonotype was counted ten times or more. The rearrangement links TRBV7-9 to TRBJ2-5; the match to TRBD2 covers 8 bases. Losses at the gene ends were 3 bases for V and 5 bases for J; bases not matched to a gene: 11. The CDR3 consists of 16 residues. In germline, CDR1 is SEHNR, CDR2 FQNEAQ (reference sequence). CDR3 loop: CASSLPPGLGSETQYF. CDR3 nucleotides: TGTGCCAGCAGCTTGCCGCCGGGACTAGGAAGCGAGACCCAGTACTTC.

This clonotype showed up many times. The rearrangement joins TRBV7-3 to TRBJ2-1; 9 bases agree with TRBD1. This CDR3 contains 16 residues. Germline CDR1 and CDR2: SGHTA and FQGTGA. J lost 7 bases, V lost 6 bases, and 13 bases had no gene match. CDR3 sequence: CASRKDRDRERNEQFF. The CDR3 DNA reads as TGTGCCAGCAGGAAAGACCGGGACAGGGAAAGGAATGAGCAGTTCTTC.

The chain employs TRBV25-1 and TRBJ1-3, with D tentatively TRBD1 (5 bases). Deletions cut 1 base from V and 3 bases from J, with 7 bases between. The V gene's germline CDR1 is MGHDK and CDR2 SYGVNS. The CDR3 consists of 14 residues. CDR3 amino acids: CASSEFRDGNTIYF. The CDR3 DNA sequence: TGTGCCAGCAGTGAATTCAGGGATGGAAACACCATATATTTT.

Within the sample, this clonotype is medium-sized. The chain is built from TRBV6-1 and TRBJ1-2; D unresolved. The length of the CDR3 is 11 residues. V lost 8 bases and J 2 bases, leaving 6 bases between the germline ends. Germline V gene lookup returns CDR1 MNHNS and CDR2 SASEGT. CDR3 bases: TGTGCCAGCCTCAGGAACTATGGCTACACCTTC. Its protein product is CASLRNYGYTF.

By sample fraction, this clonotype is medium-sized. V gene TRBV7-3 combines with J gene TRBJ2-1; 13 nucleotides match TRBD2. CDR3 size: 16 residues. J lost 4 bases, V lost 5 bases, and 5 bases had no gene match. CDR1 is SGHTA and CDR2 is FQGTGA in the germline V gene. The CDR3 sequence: CASSPSLAGGYNEQFF. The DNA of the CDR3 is TGTGCCAGCAGCCCCTCACTAGCGGGAGGGTACAATGAGCAGTTCTTC.

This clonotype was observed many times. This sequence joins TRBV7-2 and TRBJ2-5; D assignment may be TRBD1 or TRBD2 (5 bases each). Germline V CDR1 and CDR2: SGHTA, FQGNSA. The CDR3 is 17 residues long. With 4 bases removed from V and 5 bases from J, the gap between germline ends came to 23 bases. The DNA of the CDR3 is TGTGCCAGCAGCTCCGGCCGGGGACGACCAGAAATGGAGACCCAGTACTTC. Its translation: CASSSGRGRPEMETQYF.

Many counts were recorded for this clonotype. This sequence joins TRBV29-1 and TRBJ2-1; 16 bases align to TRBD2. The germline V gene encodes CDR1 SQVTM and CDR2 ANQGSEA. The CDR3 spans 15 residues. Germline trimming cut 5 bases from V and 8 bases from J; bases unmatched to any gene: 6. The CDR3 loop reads CSVKGLAGGPYEQFF. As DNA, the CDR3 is TGCAGCGTTAAGGGACTAGCGGGGGGGCCTTATGAGCAGTTCTTC.

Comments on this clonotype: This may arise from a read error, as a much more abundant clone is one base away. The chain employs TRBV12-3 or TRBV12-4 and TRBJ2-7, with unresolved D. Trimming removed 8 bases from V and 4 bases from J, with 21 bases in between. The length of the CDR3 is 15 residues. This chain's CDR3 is CASRSGPNGAYEQYF. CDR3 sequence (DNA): TGTGCCAGCCGTTCAGGTCCTAACGGAGCTTACGAGCAGTACTTC.

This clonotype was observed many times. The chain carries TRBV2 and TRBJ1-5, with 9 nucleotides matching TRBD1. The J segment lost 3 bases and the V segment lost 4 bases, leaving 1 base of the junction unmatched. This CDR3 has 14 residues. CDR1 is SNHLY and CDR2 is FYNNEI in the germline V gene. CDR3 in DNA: TGTGCCAGCAGTGTACAGGGGGCCAATCAGCCCCAGCATTTT. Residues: CASSVQGANQPQHF.

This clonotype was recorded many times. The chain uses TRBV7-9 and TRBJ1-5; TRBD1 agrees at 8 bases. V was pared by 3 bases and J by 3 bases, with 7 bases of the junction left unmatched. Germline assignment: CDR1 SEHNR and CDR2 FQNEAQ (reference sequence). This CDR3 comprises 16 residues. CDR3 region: CASSFNRTGINQPQHF. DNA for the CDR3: TGTGCCAGCAGCTTCAATAGGACAGGGATCAATCAGCCCCAGCATTTT.

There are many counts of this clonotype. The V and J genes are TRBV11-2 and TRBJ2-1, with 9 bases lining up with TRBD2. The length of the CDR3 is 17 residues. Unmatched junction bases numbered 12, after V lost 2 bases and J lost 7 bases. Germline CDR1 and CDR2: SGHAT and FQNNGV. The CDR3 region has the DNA TGTGCCAGCAGCTTAAGGCTAGCGGGGTCTTTGGGGAATGAGCAGTTCTTC. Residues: CASSLRLAGSLGNEQFF.

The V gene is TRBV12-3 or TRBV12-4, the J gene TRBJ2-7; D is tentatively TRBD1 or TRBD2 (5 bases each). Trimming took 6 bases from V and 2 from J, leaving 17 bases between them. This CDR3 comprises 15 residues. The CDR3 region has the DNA TGTGCCAGCAGACGTCTTGGGACCTCACCCTACGAGCAGTACTTC. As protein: CASRRLGTSPYEQYF.

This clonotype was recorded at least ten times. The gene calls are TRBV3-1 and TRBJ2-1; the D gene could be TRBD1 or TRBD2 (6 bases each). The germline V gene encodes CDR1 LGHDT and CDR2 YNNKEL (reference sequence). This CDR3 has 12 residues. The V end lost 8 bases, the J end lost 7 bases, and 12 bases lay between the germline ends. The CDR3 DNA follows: TGTGCCAGCGGGGAAGGGGGGAATGAGCAGTTCTTC. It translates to CASGEGGNEQFF.

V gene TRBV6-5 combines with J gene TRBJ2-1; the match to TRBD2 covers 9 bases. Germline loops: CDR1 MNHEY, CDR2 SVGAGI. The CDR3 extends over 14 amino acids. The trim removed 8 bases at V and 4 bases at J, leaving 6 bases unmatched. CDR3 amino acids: CASRASGEYNEQFF. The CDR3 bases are TGTGCCAGCCGCGCTAGCGGGGAATACAATGAGCAGTTCTTC.

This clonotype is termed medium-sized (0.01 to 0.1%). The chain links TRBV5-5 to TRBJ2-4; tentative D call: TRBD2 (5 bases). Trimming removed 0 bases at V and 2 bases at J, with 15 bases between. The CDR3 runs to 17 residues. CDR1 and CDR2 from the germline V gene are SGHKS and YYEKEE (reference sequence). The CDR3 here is CASSLGESYSPKNIQYF. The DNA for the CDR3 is TGTGCCAGCAGCTTGGGGGAGTCCTATTCTCCCAAAAACATTCAGTACTTC.

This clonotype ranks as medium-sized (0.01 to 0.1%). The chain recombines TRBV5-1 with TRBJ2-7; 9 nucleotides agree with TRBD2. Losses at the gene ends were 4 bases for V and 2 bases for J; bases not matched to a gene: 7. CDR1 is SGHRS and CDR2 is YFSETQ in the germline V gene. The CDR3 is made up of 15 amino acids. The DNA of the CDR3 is TGCGCCAGCAGCCAAGGAAGCGGGGGGCCCTACGAGCAGTACTTC. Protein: CASSQGSGGPYEQYF.

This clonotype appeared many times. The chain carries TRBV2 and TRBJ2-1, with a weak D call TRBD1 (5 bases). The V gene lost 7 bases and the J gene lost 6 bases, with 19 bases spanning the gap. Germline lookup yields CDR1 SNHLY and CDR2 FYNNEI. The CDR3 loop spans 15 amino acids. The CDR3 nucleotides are TGTGCCAGCAACAGGCAGGACGGCTACTCCAATGAGCAGTTCTTC. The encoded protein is CASNRQDGYSNEQFF.